The source of this T cell receptor beta chain is a study of CD8 T cells in Susac syndrome (dated by TCRdb to the late 2010s). With respect to the entire study: Among the sequenced Susac syndrome patients, more than 5 had clinically active disease and roughly eight were in clinical remission. Whether CD8+ T cell activation and differentiation in Susac syndrome was antigen driven was tested using repertoire sequencing. At the time of blood withdrawal, Susac syndrome patients were either therapy-naive, taking corticosteroids (with some also receiving IVIg), or on IVIg alone.

Peripheral blood CD8+ and CD4+ T cells from healthy donors, Susac syndrome patients and multiple sclerosis patients were profiled using high-throughput TCR beta sequencing. The Susac syndrome patients fulfilled recently defined diagnostic criteria for definite or probable disease. CD8+ TEMRA cells were enriched by FACS, while bulk CD8+ and CD4+ T cells were purified by magnetic negative isolation. Blood was collected in EDTA tubes and processed within 24 hours, with PBMCs isolated through density gradient centrifugation. PBMCs intended for TCR sequencing were cryopreserved in liquid nitrogen and were subsequently thawed in a 37 degrees C water bath. A purity of at least 90% was achieved for sorted or isolated CD4+, CD8+ and CD8+ TEMRA cells. General findings and caveats noted by the study authors: In patients with Susac syndrome, the CD4+ T cell repertoire showed no detectable clonal expansion. The number of individuals in the TCR sequencing and HLA analysis was acknowledged as relatively small.

V gives up 5 bases and J gives up 9 bases, and the segment between their germline ends measures 13 bases. The CDR3 spans 12 residues, from the cysteine through the phenylalanine. Solely the CDR3 DNA is kept, with 36 bases framed from the first base. CDR1 and CDR2 are read off the germline V gene as MGHDK and SYGVNS. RNA was extracted using the RNeasy kit, and roughly 0.45 to 1 microgram was reverse transcribed with random hexamers. The immunoSEQ multiplex PCR assay, covering 54 Vbeta and 13 Jbeta segments, was used to amplify TCR beta CDR3 regions. To correct PCR amplification bias, a synthetic template baseline was used for both primer optimization and computational correction. The published analysis was carried out like this. Reads were annotated to V, D and J genes according to IMGT and were analyzed with immunoSEQ Analyzer, with only productive sequences retained. Clonality was calculated as one minus the Shannon entropy normalized by log2 of the number of productive unique sequences. For each patient and control, public and private clones were evaluated among the 100 most prevalent clones. Clones were defined as Susac-specific if absent from the healthy and MS cohorts, from 1052 published viral clones and from other ImmuneACCESS disease sequences. TCRdb passed the public sequencing reads through fastp at Q25 and MiXCR, retaining productive beta sequences. Records with the same CDR3 protein are collapsed into one entry carrying the most frequent genes and DNA. It is TCRdb's table, rather than the study itself, that gives the V and J calls and clone size. Recorded for this sample are some 150,000 distinct CDR3 sequences; around 95% of them occurred a single time. Of the sample, roughly 0.14% is held by the ten largest clones.

Points on this clonotype: There is no known antigen for this receptor. One base away there is no much larger clone; base qualities are not given.

This clonotype originated in a human donor with Susac syndrome. The sample taken for sequencing was CD4+ T cells from PBMCs. Here the chain combines TRBV25-1 and TRBJ1-2, with the D gene uncertain. Here is the DNA: TGTGCCAGCAGTCCTTGCACGCGGCGCTACACCTTC. This is translated as CASSPCTRRYTF.